One sample yielded the 5 T cell receptor beta chains listed below, sequenced in a study of T cells in Graves' hyperthyroidism and ophthalmopathy. RNA transcripts provided the source from which TCR beta CDR3 regions were amplified. During a first-round RT-PCR of the TCR CDR3, the HTBI primer set was used. TCRdb ran MiXCR on the multiplex PCR reads and lists one entry per CDR3 protein. The table records some 460,000 distinct CDR3 sequences, about a sixth of them present only once. The sequenced sample consisted of blood. The source of these receptors is a young woman with Graves' hyperthyroidism.

Ten or more counts support this clonotype. The genes are TRBV3-1 and TRBJ2-3, with D possibly TRBD2 on 6 matching bases. The CDR3 contains 15 residues. Germline values: CDR1 LGHDT, CDR2 YNNKEL (reference sequence). Trimming removed 4 bases at V and 2 bases at J, with 13 bases between. CDR3 residues: CASSRGGTFTDTQYF. DNA for the CDR3: TGTGCCAGCAGCCGAGGCGGGACTTTCACAGATACGCAGTATTTT.

The gene calls are TRBV27 and TRBJ1-2, with 7 positions matching TRBD1. The germline V gene encodes CDR1 MNHEY and CDR2 SMNVEV (reference sequence). The CDR3 covers 15 residues. With V trimmed by 1 base and J by 4 bases, 6 bases remained unmatched. The CDR3 DNA reads as TGTGCCAGCAGTTTATGGGACAGACCCCCCTATGGCTACACCTTC. This gives the protein CASSLWDRPPYGYTF.

The table lists this clonotype with many counts. V gene TRBV20-1 combines with J gene TRBJ2-1; the D is unclear. Trimming pared 6 bases from V and 8 bases from J, leaving 20 bases between. The CDR3 extends over 14 amino acids. Germline values: CDR1 DFQATT, CDR2 SNEGSKA (reference sequence). The CDR3 region is CSAFQAVLAHEQFF. The DNA of the CDR3 is TGCAGTGCATTCCAAGCAGTTTTGGCCCATGAGCAGTTCTTC.

This clonotype was seen ten or more times. The chain is built from TRBV28 and TRBJ1-2, with 7 nucleotides matching TRBD1. CDR3 size: 12 residues. V shed 6 bases, J shed 8 bases, and the junction held 6 bases outside the gene matches. Germline CDR1 is MDHEN and CDR2 is SYDVKM. CDR3 nucleotides: TGTGCCAGCAGGAGACAGGGAGGCGGCTACACCTTC. The encoded protein is CASRRQGGGYTF.

This clonotype was recorded a few times. V usage is TRBV6-2 or TRBV6-3 and J usage is TRBJ1-5, with D unclear. The CDR3 spans 13 residues. With 0 bases removed from V and 9 bases from J, the gap between germline ends came to 9 bases. CDR1 MNHEY and CDR2 SVGEGT come from the germline V gene. CDR3 nucleotide sequence: TGTGCCAGCAGTTACTCCCTGGACGGGCCCCAGCATTTT. This sequence encodes CASSYSLDGPQHF.